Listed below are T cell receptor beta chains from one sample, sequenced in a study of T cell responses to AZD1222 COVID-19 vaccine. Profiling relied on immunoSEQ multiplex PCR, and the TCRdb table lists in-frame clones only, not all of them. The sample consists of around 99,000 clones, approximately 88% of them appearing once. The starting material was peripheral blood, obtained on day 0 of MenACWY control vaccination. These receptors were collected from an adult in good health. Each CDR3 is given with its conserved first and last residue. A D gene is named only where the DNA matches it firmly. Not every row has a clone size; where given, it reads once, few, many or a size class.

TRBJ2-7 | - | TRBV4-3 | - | TGCGCCAGCAGCCACGGGGGAGTGTACGAGCAGTACTTC | CASSHGGVYEQYF
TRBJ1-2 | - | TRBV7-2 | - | TGTGCCAGCAGCTTAGCCGTTCCCACGGGGGACTATGGCTACACCTTC | CASSLAVPTGDYGYTF
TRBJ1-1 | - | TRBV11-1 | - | TGTGCCAGCGCACCACAGGGTGACACTGAAGCTTTCTTT | CASAPQGDTEAFF
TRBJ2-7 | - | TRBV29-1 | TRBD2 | TGCAGCGGCAGGACTAGCGGCGGGCCCGAGCAGTACTTC | CSGRTSGGPEQYF
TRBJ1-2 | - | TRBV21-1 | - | TGTGCCAGCAGCAAAGCACCCGGGCCTCGGGATTATGGCTACACCTTC | CASSKAPGPRDYGYTF
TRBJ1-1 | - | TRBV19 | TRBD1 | TGTGCCAGTAGTCTAGGGACAGGGTCCACTGAAGCTTTCTTT | CASSLGTGSTEAFF
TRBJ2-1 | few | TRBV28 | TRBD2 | TGTGCCAGCAGTTTAGGGGGACTAGCTGCCAATGAGCAGTTCTTC | CASSLGGLAANEQFF
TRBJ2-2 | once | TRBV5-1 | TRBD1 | TGCGCCAGCAGCCTACGACAGGGCACCGGGGAGCTGTTTTTT | CASSLRQGTGELFF
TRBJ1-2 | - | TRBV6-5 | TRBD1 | TGTGCCAGTCACGGGACAGCTTACTATGGCTACACCTTC | CASHGTAYYGYTF
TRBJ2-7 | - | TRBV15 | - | TGTGCCACCAGCAGAGGGGACGGACGCTACGAGCAGTACTTC | CATSRGDGRYEQYF
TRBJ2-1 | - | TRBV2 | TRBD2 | TGTGCCAGCAGTGAAAGGAGCGGGAGGGCGAATGAGCAGTTCTTC | CASSERSGRANEQFF
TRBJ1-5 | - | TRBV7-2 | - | TGTGCCAGCAGCCGGGACGGCGGAGACAATCAGCCCCAGCATTTT | CASSRDGGDNQPQHF
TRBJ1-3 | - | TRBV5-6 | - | TGTGCCAGCAGCTTGGGCGGGGTTGGAAACACCATATATTTT | CASSLGGVGNTIYF
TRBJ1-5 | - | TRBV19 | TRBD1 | TGTGCCAGCAGGACAGGGCCGAGCAATCAGCCCCAGCATTTT | CASRTGPSNQPQHF
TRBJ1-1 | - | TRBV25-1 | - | TGTGCCAGCAGTTATGCAGGGGCCCTGGGCACTGAAGCTTTCTTT | CASSYAGALGTEAFF
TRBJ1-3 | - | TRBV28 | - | TGTGCCAGCAGCACAGATGGGACGTACTCTGGAAACACCATATATTTT | CASSTDGTYSGNTIYF
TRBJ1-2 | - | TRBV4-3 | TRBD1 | TGCGCCAGCAGCCAAAGGGGACAGGGGTTTTCGCGCTACACCTTC | CASSQRGQGFSRYTF
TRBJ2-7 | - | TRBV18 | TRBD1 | TGTGCCAGCTCACCCGTTCCGCCCTCCGGGACAGGGGGCCACGAGCAGTACTTC | CASSPVPPSGTGGHEQYF
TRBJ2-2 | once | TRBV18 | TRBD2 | TGTGCCAGCTCACCATTGACTAGCGGGACCGGGGAGCTGTTTTTT | CASSPLTSGTGELFF
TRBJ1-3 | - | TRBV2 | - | TGTGCCAGCAGTATACTTTCAGGGCTCGGAAACACCATATATTTT | CASSILSGLGNTIYF
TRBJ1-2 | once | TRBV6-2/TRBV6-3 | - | TGTGCCAGCAGTTACACCGGGGATGGCTACACCTTC | CASSYTGDGYTF
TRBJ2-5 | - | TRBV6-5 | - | TGTGCCAGCAGTCGACACCAAGAGACCCAGTACTTC | CASSRHQETQYF
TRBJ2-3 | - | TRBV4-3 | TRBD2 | TGCGCCAGCAGCCTAGCGGGAGGAATAGATACGCAGTATTTT | CASSLAGGIDTQYF
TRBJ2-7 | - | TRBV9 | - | TGTGCCAGCAGCGCATCCGGGACACCTTCCTACGAGCAGTACTTC | CASSASGTPSYEQYF
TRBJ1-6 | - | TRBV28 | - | TGTGCCAGCAGCTCCGGGACCCTGGGGTCACCCCTCCACTTT | CASSSGTLGSPLHF
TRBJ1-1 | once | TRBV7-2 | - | TGTGCCAGCAGCTTATACAAAGCTTTCTTT | CASSLYKAFF
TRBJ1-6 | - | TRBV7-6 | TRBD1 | TGTGCCAGCAGCTTAGACAGGGGCTCACCCCTCCACTTT | CASSLDRGSPLHF
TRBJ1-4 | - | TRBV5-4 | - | TGTGCCAGCAGCTTGGGCAGAGGAAATGAAAAACTGTTTTTT | CASSLGRGNEKLFF
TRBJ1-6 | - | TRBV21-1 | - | TGTGCCAGCAGCACCTGGGACAGGGTCTCGGCCCTCCACTTT | CASSTWDRVSALHF
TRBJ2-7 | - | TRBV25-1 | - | TGTGCCAGCAGGGAGACAGGTGAAGTTGGGTACGAGCAGTACTTC | CASRETGEVGYEQYF
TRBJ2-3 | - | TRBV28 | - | TGTGCCAGCAGTTACGGGGGAGGAGGATCAGATACGCAGTATTTT | CASSYGGGGSDTQYF
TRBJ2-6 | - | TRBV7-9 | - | TGTGCCAGCAGCTTAGTATCAGGGGCCAACGTCCTGACTTTC | CASSLVSGANVLTF
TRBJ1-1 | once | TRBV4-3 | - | TGCGCCAGCAGCCTTCAAAACCGGAACACTGAAGCTTTCTTT | CASSLQNRNTEAFF
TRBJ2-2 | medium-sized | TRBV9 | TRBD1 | TGTGCCAGCAGCGTTAGGACAGGGAACACCGGGGAGCTGTTTTTT | CASSVRTGNTGELFF
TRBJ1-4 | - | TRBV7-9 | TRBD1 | TGTGCCAGCAGTCCCACAGGGGGCTTGGGTGAAAAACTGTTTTTT | CASSPTGGLGEKLFF
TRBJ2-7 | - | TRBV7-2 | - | TGTGCCAGCAGCTTAGCTTTTATGGACGAGCAGTACTTC | CASSLAFMDEQYF
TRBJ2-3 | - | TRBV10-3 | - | TGTGCCATCAGTGACGGGGCTAGCACAGATACGCAGTATTTT | CAISDGASTDTQYF